These T cell receptor beta chains were read from a single sample in a study of blood T cells in healthy people across ages. TCRdb re-analysed the 5' RACE reads in MiXCR, keeping a single row per CDR3 protein. The sample yields 800,000 to 950,000 distinct CDR3 sequences, almost 30% seen once. These data were likewise used in another study, on T cells of mothers and their children.

The sample comprised blood. The receptor source for this set is a woman between 40 and 55 years old in good health. Both conserved end residues are part of each CDR3. The order of the fields is J gene, clone size, V gene, D gene, CDR3 protein, CDR3 DNA. The D gene is left open where the match is weak. The listing skips clone size in some rows; elsewhere it reads once, few, many or a size class.

TRBJ1-6 | many | TRBV7-6 | - | CASSLVGGENSPLHF | TGTGCCAGCAGCTTAGTCGGGGGCGAAAATTCACCCCTCCACTTT
TRBJ1-6 | many | TRBV28 | TRBD1 | CASSLRDRGGSPLHF | TGTGCCAGCAGTTTACGGGACAGGGGAGGGTCACCCCTCCACTTT
TRBJ2-1 | - | TRBV20-1 | - | CSEYSVGGLQFF | TGCAGCGAGTATTCAGTGGGGGGGCTTCAGTTCTTC
TRBJ2-7 | many | TRBV12-3/TRBV12-4 | - | CASSFGTRPIYEQYF | TGTGCCAGCAGTTTTGGGACGCGACCGATCTACGAGCAGTACTTC
TRBJ2-5 | few | TRBV27 | TRBD2 | CASSWRGGGQETQYF | TGTGCCAGCAGTTGGCGGGGCGGGGGCCAAGAGACCCAGTACTTC
TRBJ2-7 | few | TRBV7-3 | - | CASSLHGGPPGDEQYF | TGTGCCAGCAGCCTCCACGGGGGGCCCCCGGGGGACGAGCAGTACTTC
TRBJ2-3 | - | TRBV25-1 | - | CASSARPGASRITGQYF | TGTGCCAGCAGTGCAAGGCCGGGGGCTAGCAGAATAACGGGGCAGTATTTT
TRBJ1-1 | - | TRBV20-1 | TRBD1 | CHRGPDTEAFF | TGTCATAGGGGGCCGGACACTGAAGCTTTCTTT
TRBJ2-4 | - | TRBV7-9 | - | CASSESYRKKHNEQYF | TGTGCCAGCAGTGAGTCTTACAGAAAGAAACACAATGAGCAGTACTTC
TRBJ2-1 | - | TRBV29-1 | - | CSVDASLNEQFF | TGCAGCGTTGACGCGTCACTCAATGAGCAGTTCTTC
TRBJ2-1 | - | TRBV14 | - | CASSPSVLGSYNEQFF | TGTGCCAGCAGCCCATCCGTCCTGGGCTCCTACAATGAGCAGTTCTTC
TRBJ1-2 | few | TRBV2 | - | CASAPGIYGYTF | TGTGCCAGCGCCCCGGGGATCTATGGCTACACCTTC
TRBJ2-3 | - | TRBV29-1 | TRBD2 | CSFRLAYTDTQYF | TGCAGCTTTAGACTAGCGTACACAGATACGCAGTATTTT
TRBJ1-2 | - | TRBV6-2/TRBV6-3 | - | CACSYSRSFVYYGYTF | TGTGCCTGCAGTTACTCGCGGTCTTTCGTTTACTATGGCTACACCTTC
TRBJ2-7 | - | TRBV5-1 | - | CASSLARGFYEQYF | TGCGCCAGCAGCTTGGCCAGGGGTTTCTACGAGCAGTACTTC
TRBJ1-1 | - | TRBV5-1 | - | CASSRGDVPEAFF | TGCGCCAGCAGCCGCGGGGACGTCCCTGAAGCTTTCTTT
TRBJ2-7 | - | TRBV3-1 | - | CASSQFPGRPQGEQYF | TGTGCCAGCAGCCAATTTCCGGGCCGCCCTCAAGGGGAGCAGTACTTC
TRBJ2-3 | many | TRBV29-1 | TRBD1 | CSVDWTGSTDTQYF | TGCAGCGTTGATTGGACAGGGAGCACAGATACGCAGTATTTT
TRBJ2-5 | many | TRBV6-5 | TRBD1 | CASSPYGQGQETQYF | TGTGCCAGCAGCCCGTACGGACAGGGGCAAGAGACCCAGTACTTC
TRBJ2-7 | - | TRBV6-2/TRBV6-3 | - | CASRETWTGTYEQYF | TGTGCCAGCAGAGAAACTTGGACGGGAACCTACGAGCAGTACTTC
TRBJ2-5 | many | TRBV29-1 | - | CSGAGGTRETQYF | TGCAGCGGGGCCGGGGGAACGAGGGAGACCCAGTACTTC
TRBJ2-5 | - | TRBV14 | - | CASSQERYRAGQIQYF | TGTGCCAGCAGCCAAGAGAGGTACAGGGCCGGCCAGATCCAGTACTTC
TRBJ2-2 | - | TRBV7-9 | - | CASSPTTGLTGELFF | TGTGCCAGCAGCCCCACCACGGGTCTTACCGGGGAGCTGTTTTTT
TRBJ1-2 | few | TRBV7-8 | TRBD1 | CASSLRTGGAANYGYTF | TGTGCCAGCAGCTTAAGGACAGGGGGCGCGGCTAACTATGGCTACACCTTC
TRBJ2-5 | - | TRBV20-1 | TRBD2 | CSARDLQRGKETQYF | TGCAGTGCTAGAGATCTACAGCGGGGGAAAGAGACCCAGTACTTC
TRBJ1-2 | - | TRBV28 | - | CASSLWESYGYTF | TGTGCCAGCAGTTTATGGGAGAGTTATGGCTACACCTTC
TRBJ1-5 | - | TRBV6-5 | TRBD1 | CASSPQGAHSNQPQHF | TGTGCCAGCAGTCCCCAGGGGGCGCATAGCAATCAGCCCCAGCATTTT
TRBJ1-5 | - | TRBV12-3/TRBV12-4 | - | CASSFQPSQPQHF | TGTGCCAGCAGTTTTCAACCCTCTCAGCCCCAGCATTTT
TRBJ1-5 | few | TRBV20-1 | - | CSARINQPQHF | TGCAGTGCTAGGATCAATCAGCCCCAGCATTTT
TRBJ2-3 | few | TRBV7-3 | TRBD2 | CASSLGLGTSGDTQYF | TGTGCCAGCAGCCTAGGTCTTGGGACTAGCGGAGATACGCAGTATTTT
TRBJ2-3 | - | TRBV7-8 | TRBD2 | CASSFRGGRPDTRCF | TGTGCCAGCAGCTTTCGGGGGGGCCGCCCAGATACGCGGTGTTTT
TRBJ1-4 | - | TRBV7-4 | TRBD1 | CASSSEDRGQGTTNGKLFF | TGTGCCAGCAGCTCTGAGGACAGGGGACAGGGAACAACTAATGGAAAACTGTTTTTT
TRBJ2-7 | - | TRBV3-1 | - | CASSQDPNWDYEQYF | TGTGCCAGCAGCCAAGATCCGAACTGGGACTACGAGCAGTACTTC
TRBJ1-2 | few | TRBV29-1 | TRBD1 | CSIENRGNGYTF | TGCAGCATTGAAAACAGGGGGAATGGCTACACCTTC
TRBJ2-7 | few | TRBV11-2 | TRBD2 | CASSLDLLAGVYEQYF | TGTGCCAGCAGCTTAGATCTACTAGCGGGGGTCTACGAGCAGTACTTC
TRBJ2-1 | many | TRBV7-2 | TRBD1 | CASSSDRGQVYNEQFF | TGTGCCAGCAGCTCCGACAGGGGACAGGTTTACAATGAGCAGTTCTTC
TRBJ2-7 | many | TRBV27 | - | CASSSSAASYEQYF | TGTGCCAGCAGCTCTAGCGCGGCCTCCTACGAGCAGTACTTC
TRBJ2-7 | many | TRBV27 | - | CASGDRKGEQYF | TGTGCCAGCGGCGACCGCAAGGGCGAGCAGTACTTC
TRBJ2-7 | - | TRBV24-1 | TRBD1 | CATSDSRTGGYEQYF | TGTGCCACCAGTGATTCCCGGACAGGGGGCTACGAGCAGTACTTC
TRBJ2-5 | few | TRBV7-8 | TRBD2 | CASSTRLAGGGETQYF | TGTGCCAGCAGCACCCGACTAGCGGGGGGTGGGGAGACCCAGTACTTC
TRBJ1-1 | - | TRBV6-5 | - | CASSYSKVVATEAFF | TGTGCCAGCAGTTACTCGAAGGTGGTAGCCACTGAAGCTTTCTTT
TRBJ1-2 | few | TRBV29-1 | - | CSVEPPTTNYGYTF | TGCAGCGTTGAACCACCGACTACTAACTATGGCTACACCTTC
TRBJ2-7 | many | TRBV20-1 | - | CSARDRVSPTYEQYF | TGCAGTGCTAGAGACAGGGTGTCCCCTACCTACGAGCAGTACTTC
TRBJ2-7 | - | TRBV28 | - | CASNSPGVTGSYEQYF | TGTGCCAGCAACTCTCCCGGCGTGACGGGATCCTACGAGCAGTACTTC
TRBJ2-1 | - | TRBV10-3 | - | CATTTISYNEQFF | TGTGCCACCACTACGATCTCCTACAATGAGCAGTTCTTC
TRBJ1-2 | - | TRBV29-1 | TRBD1 | CSVRQGGYGYTF | TGCAGCGTGAGACAGGGAGGCTATGGCTACACCTTC
TRBJ2-7 | - | TRBV20-1 | - | CSAHQPHGQTYEQYF | TGCAGTGCGCATCAGCCCCACGGACAGACTTACGAGCAGTACTTC
TRBJ2-1 | - | TRBV7-9 | TRBD1 | CASSGADRVAYNEQFF | TGTGCCAGCAGCGGGGCGGACAGGGTAGCCTACAATGAGCAGTTCTTC
TRBJ1-1 | few | TRBV7-9 | - | CASSWGVDTEAFF | TGTGCCAGCAGCTGGGGGGTAGACACTGAAGCTTTCTTT
TRBJ2-1 | few | TRBV11-2 | - | CASSLRRSGDYNEQFF | TGTGCCAGCAGCTTACGACGGTCGGGAGACTACAATGAGCAGTTCTTC
TRBJ1-1 | few | TRBV7-9 | TRBD1 | CASSRTGERTEAFF | TGTGCCAGCAGCCGGACAGGGGAGAGGACTGAAGCTTTCTTT